What follows describes a single TCR beta chain. Its specificity is not known. Method: immunoSEQ multiplex PCR; TCRdb's copy keeps in-frame clones and lacks some. The sample holds 18,000 or so clones; 70% to 75% are singletons and the top ten take about a fifth. Deletions cut 2 bases from V and 4 bases from J, with 9 bases between. CDR1 and CDR2 (germline): SGHDT, YYEEEE. The CDR3 is 14 amino acids. The sample belongs to a study of CD4 T cells in relation to SARS-CoV-2 and coronaviruses. Study summary: Negative control cultures got HIV-1 Nef peptides or no peptide.

CD4+ T cells from unexposed donors were obtained before the COVID-19 pandemic (2011-2018). The cells were cultured for 9 to 11 days before CD4+ T cells were isolated. Unexposed-donor CD4+ T cells were probed with SARS-CoV-2 S/N and four cold-coronavirus spikes, cells permitting. PBMCs were plated at around 2 million per well in IL-2-containing medium. Study results and caveats: Compared with monoreactive clones, crossreactive clones showed significantly weaker SARS-CoV-2 expansion.

Sequencing was performed on CD4+ T cells from PBMCs, cultured in vitro. This TCR was recovered from a human donor in good health. This chain joins TRBV5-6 and TRBJ1-4; tentatively, D is TRBD1 (6 bases). The CDR3, as DNA: TGTGCCAGCAGCTTATACAGGGTTAATGAAAAACTGTTTTTT. Translated, it gives CASSLYRVNEKLFF. The full variable domain, its missing parts supplied by reference TRBV5-6 and TRBJ1-4, is DAGVTQSPTHLIKTRGQQVTLRCSPKSGHDTVSWYQQALGQGPQFIFQYYEEEERQRGNFPDRFSGHQFPNYSSELNVNALLLGDSALYLCASSLYRVNEKLFFGSGTQLSVL.